This is a list of T cell receptor beta chains from one sample in a study of CD8 T cells in ankylosing spondylitis. TCRdb recomputed calls from the 5' RACE reads with MiXCR, one row per CDR3 protein. The sample holds about 440,000 distinct CDR3 sequences, about 15% seen once. The sequencing input was blood, either unsorted or a sorted T cell fraction (not recorded which). The receptor source for this set is a male donor with ankylosing spondylitis. Each CDR3 is given with its conserved first and last residue. The order of the fields is D gene, V gene, clone size, J gene, CDR3 protein, CDR3 DNA. The D gene is left open where the match is weak. Size is omitted from some rows. Given values are once, few, many or a class for expanded clones.

.	TRBV7-9	.	TRBJ1-6	CASSSGGGNSPLHF	TGTGCCAGCAGCTCGGGGGGTGGCAATTCACCCCTCCACTTT
.	TRBV5-1	few	TRBJ1-1	CASSPTWWGQWGEAFF	TGCGCCAGCAGCCCAACTTGGTGGGGCCAATGGGGGGAAGCTTTCTTT
.	TRBV18	.	TRBJ2-5	CASSPPGVTETQYF	TGTGCCAGCTCACCACCGGGGGTTACGGAGACCCAGTACTTC
.	TRBV15	.	TRBJ2-3	CATSRAGGIGAIWNTQYF	TGTGCCACCAGCAGAGCTGGAGGTATAGGAGCGATCTGGAATACGCAGTATTTT
TRBD2	TRBV29-1	few	TRBJ2-5	CSVDGASGTQETQYF	TGCAGCGTTGACGGGGCTAGCGGGACCCAAGAGACCCAGTACTTC
TRBD2	TRBV7-8	.	TRBJ2-2	CASSLRGYTRGGTGELFF	TGTGCCAGCAGCTTACGGGGCTATACTCGGGGGGGCACCGGGGAGCTGTTTTTT
.	TRBV24-1	few	TRBJ2-7	CASENIRANYYYEQYF	TGTGCCTCCGAAAATATCAGGGCCAACTACTACTACGAGCAGTACTTC
.	TRBV5-1	.	TRBJ2-1	CASSLTEGVMQFF	TGCGCCAGCAGCTTAACGGAGGGGGTAATGCAGTTCTTC
TRBD2	TRBV7-2	.	TRBJ2-7	CASSLEGVAGVYEQYF	TGTGCCAGCAGCTTAGAAGGGGTAGCGGGAGTCTATGAGCAGTACTTC
.	TRBV20-1	few	TRBJ1-5	CSASRNEVQPQHF	TGCAGTGCTAGCAGGAATGAGGTTCAGCCCCAGCATTTT
.	TRBV7-2	many	TRBJ2-5	CASSFPGGPQETQYF	TGTGCCAGCAGCTTCCCGGGCGGCCCCCAAGAGACCCAGTACTTC